The source of this T cell receptor beta chain is a study of T cells in Graves' hyperthyroidism and ophthalmopathy. Amplification of TCR beta CDR3 regions used RNA as the template. The TCR CDR3 first-round RT-PCR relied on the HTBI primer set. TCRdb analysed the multiplex PCR reads with MiXCR anew, one entry per CDR3 protein. There are approximately 520,000 distinct CDR3 sequences in the sample; less than 25% occur only once, and more than 25% lies in the top ten. V lost 2 bases and J 0 bases, leaving 13 bases between the germline ends. This CDR3 is 17 amino acids long. Germline V gene lookup returns CDR1 SGHAT and CDR2 FQNNGV. This clonotype has just a few counts.

Source material: blood. This chain links TRBV11-2 with TRBJ2-2; tentative D call: TRBD2 (7 bases). This TCR came from a man between 18 and 35 years old with Graves' hyperthyroidism. The chain's CDR3 is CASSLRRGLANTGELFF. The CDR3 DNA is TGTGCCAGCAGCTTACGGCGGGGGCTCGCGAACACCGGGGAGCTGTTTTTT.